The entry below gives a single T cell receptor beta chain sequence along with its context. Original processing notes: Amplification of reference gene primers provided the estimated nucleated cell counts. Produced via immunoSEQ multiplex PCR; TCRdb's table is partial and in-frame only. V, J and clone size are those of that table, while D and trimming were read from the DNA. This sample has around 70,000 clones, with roughly 79% found just once. The data belong to a study of blood T cell repertoires in COVID-19. As for the study in general: The origin of the acute and convalescent COVID-19 samples was the United States, Italy and Spain. PBMCs, B-cell-depleted T cells, or T cells provided the cDNA or gDNA that made up the material.

CDR3 length: 16 amino acids. The J segment lost 7 bases and the V segment lost 5 bases, leaving 10 bases of the junction unmatched. Germline lookup yields CDR1 LNHDA and CDR2 SQIVND (reference sequence). The sample taken for sequencing was peripheral blood. The chain links TRBV19 to TRBJ1-5; 11 bases fit TRBD1. This TCR derives from a woman between 70 and 85 years old with acute or convalescent COVID-19. The CDR3 sequence is CASSAGTGGARQPQHF. CDR3 bases: TGTGCCAGTAGTGCCGGGACAGGGGGAGCACGCCAGCCCCAGCATTTT.